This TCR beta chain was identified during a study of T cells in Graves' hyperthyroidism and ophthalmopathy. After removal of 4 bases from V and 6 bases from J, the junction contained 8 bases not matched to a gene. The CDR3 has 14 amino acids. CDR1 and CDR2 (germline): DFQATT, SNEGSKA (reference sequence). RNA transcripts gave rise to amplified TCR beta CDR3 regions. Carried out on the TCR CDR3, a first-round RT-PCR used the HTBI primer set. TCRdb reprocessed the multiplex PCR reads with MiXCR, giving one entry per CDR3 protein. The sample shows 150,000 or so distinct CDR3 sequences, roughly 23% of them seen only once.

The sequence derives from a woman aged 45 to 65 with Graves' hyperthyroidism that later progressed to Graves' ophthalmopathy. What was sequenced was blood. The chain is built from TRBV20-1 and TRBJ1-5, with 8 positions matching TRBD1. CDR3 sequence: CSATPGQAGQPQHF. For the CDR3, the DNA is TGCAGTGCTACACCGGGACAGGCGGGTCAGCCCCAGCATTTT.